The 5 T cell receptor beta chains presented below share a single source sample, sequenced in a study of cytomegalovirus exposure and HLA in healthy donors. Repertoires were generated with immunoSEQ multiplex PCR, while TCRdb's copy carries only in-frame clones and drops some. Of around 190,000 clones listed, 85% are singletons. The sample taken for sequencing was PBMCs. These receptor sequences come from a man aged 18 to 29 in good health and CMV-seropositive.

V is TRBV5-1 and J is TRBJ2-7; TRBD2 matches 11 bases. The CDR3 sequence is 17 residues long. Germline CDR1 reads SGHRS; CDR2 reads YFSETQ. V lost 0 bases and J lost 2; bases outside the gene matches: 7. The CDR3 reads CASSLGPVAGGPYEQYF. For the CDR3, the DNA is TGCGCCAGCAGCTTGGGACCCGTAGCGGGAGGGCCCTACGAGCAGTACTTC.

This chain connects TRBV28 to TRBJ1-2, with D perhaps TRBD1 (6 bases). V lost 6 bases to trimming and J lost 0 bases, with 11 bases between them. Germline assignment: CDR1 MDHEN and CDR2 SYDVKM. This CDR3 spans 14 amino acids. This CDR3 is CASSPGDANYGYTF. CDR3 nucleotide sequence: TGTGCCAGCAGCCCAGGGGACGCTAACTATGGCTACACCTTC.

The rearrangement uses TRBV5-5 and TRBJ2-6, with unresolved D. The CDR3 is made up of 18 amino acids. V lost 4 bases to trimming and J lost 1 base, with 18 bases between them. Germline V lookup: CDR1 SGHKS, CDR2 YYEKEE (reference sequence). The CDR3 nucleotides read TGTGCCAGCAGCCCCAAGACGAGGCAGTTTTCTGGGGCCAACGTCCTGACTTTC. Amino acid sequence: CASSPKTRQFSGANVLTF.

The CDR3 here is CASSGTGGDEQFF. DNA of the CDR3: TGTGCCAGCAGCGGGACGGGGGGCGATGAGCAGTTCTTC. The gene calls are TRBV2 and TRBJ2-1, with D perhaps TRBD2 (7 bases). Germline assignment: CDR1 SNHLY and CDR2 FYNNEI. V shed 6 bases and J shed 8 bases, with 14 bases lying between them. The CDR3 loop spans 13 amino acids.

This clone was found once. The DNA of the CDR3 is TGTGCCTGGGGACTAGCGGGGTCCCACGAGCAGTACTTC. Translation: CAWGLAGSHEQYF. The V and J genes are TRBV30 and TRBJ2-7; 12 bases fit TRBD2. The trim removed 5 bases at V and 5 bases at J, leaving 4 bases unmatched. Germline lookup yields CDR1 GTSNPN and CDR2 SVGIG (reference sequence). This CDR3 region has 13 residues.